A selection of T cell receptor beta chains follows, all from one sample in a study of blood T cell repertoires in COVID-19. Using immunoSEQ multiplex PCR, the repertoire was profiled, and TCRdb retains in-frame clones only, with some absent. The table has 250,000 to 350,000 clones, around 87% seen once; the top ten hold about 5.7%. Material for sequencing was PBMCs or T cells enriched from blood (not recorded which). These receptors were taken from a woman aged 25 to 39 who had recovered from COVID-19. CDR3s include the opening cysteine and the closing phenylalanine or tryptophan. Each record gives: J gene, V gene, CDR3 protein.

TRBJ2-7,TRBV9,CASSGGTGSSYEQYF
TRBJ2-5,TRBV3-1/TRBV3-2,CASSQEGGYNQETQYF
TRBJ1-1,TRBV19,CASSIDKGTGGQGPEAFF
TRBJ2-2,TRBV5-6,CASRTGQSPYTGELFF
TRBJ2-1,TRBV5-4,CASSPRRGNEQFF
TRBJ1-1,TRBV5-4,CASSPTGARATEAFF
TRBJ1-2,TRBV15,CATSRERDRDGYTF
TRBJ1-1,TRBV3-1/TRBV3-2,CASGNNGGRPEAFF
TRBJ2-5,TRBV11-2,CASSLVGFRGRQETQYF
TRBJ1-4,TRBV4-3,CASSRGQGAGNEKLFF
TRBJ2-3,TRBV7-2,CASSVRATTDTQYF
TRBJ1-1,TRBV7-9,CASSSRTGRNTEAFF
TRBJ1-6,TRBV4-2,CASSPREAYNSPLHF
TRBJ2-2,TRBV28,CASSTGYTGELFF
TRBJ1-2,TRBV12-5,CASGLVRTGEGYTF